This TCR beta chain was identified during a study of breast tumors, draining lymph nodes, adjacent tissues. Axillary draining lymph nodes of breast cancer patients supplied the node samples. A word on this clonotype: Its antigen is undetermined. Given a much more abundant clone one base away, this may be a read error.

TCRdb reprocessed the multiplex PCR reads via MiXCR and lists one record per CDR3 protein. The table lists tens of thousands of distinct CDR3 sequences, roughly 28% of them singletons, with 8.1% in the top ten. CDR3 length: 19 amino acids. The germline V and J ends were trimmed by 8 bases and 4 bases, with 29 bases remaining between them. The V gene's germline CDR1 is MNHEY and CDR2 SVGEGT. Study results and limitations: Tumor T cell lymph node origin was a supported hypothesis, not proven.

The chain recombines TRBV6-2 or TRBV6-3 with TRBJ2-2, with D tentatively TRBD2 (6 bases). This clonotype was sampled from a female donor with breast cancer. Some clones in this sample may be carry-over from other donors' samples. The sequenced sample was axillary lymph node tissue. CDR3 loop: CASGPRVVWTGVLTGELFF. CDR3 DNA: TGTGCCAGCGGCCCACGGGTGGTTTGGACGGGAGTCCTCACCGGGGAGCTGTTTTTT.